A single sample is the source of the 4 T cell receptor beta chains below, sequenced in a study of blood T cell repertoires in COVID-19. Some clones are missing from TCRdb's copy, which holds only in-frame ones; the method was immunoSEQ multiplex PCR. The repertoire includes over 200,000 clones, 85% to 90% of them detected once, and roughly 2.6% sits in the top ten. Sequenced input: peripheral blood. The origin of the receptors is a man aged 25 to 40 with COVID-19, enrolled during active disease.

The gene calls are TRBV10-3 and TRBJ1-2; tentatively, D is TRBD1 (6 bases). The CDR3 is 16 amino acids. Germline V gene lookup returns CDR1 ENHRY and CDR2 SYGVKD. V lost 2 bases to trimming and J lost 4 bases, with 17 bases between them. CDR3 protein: CAISEIQGGVGYGYTF. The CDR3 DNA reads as TGTGCCATCAGTGAGATCCAAGGGGGGGTCGGCTATGGCTACACCTTC.

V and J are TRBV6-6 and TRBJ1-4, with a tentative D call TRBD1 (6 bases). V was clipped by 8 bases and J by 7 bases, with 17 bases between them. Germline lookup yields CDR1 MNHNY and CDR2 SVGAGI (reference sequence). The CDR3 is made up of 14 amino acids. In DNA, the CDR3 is TGTGCCAGCGGGAGACAGGAGCGCAGTGAAAAACTGTTTTTT. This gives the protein CASGRQERSEKLFF.

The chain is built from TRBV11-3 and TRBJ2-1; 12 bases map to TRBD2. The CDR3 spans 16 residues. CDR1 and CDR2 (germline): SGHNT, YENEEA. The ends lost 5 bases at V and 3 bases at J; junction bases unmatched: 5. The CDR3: CASSQTSGGYYNEQFF. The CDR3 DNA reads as TGTGCCAGCAGCCAGACTAGCGGGGGTTACTACAATGAGCAGTTCTTC.

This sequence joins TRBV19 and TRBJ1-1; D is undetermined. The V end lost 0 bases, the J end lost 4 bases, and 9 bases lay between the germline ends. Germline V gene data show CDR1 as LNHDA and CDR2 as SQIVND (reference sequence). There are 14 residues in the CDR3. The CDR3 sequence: CASSIDRRATEAFF. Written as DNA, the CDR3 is TGTGCCAGTAGTATAGATAGGAGGGCCACTGAAGCTTTCTTT. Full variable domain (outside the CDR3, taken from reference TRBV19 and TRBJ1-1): DGGITQSPKYLFRKEGQNVTLSCEQNLNHDAMYWYRQDPGQGLRLIYYSQIVNDFQKGDIAEGYSVSREKKESFPLTVTSAQKNPTAFYLCASSIDRRATEAFFGQGTRLTVV.